This T cell receptor beta chain emerged from a study of STAT3 mutations in large granular lymphocyte leukemia. Across the study: Roughly half the longitudinally sequenced T-LGLL patients had canonical STAT3 mutations. Regarding the study as a whole: At least one immunodominant TCR beta clonotype appeared in every T-cell large granular lymphocyte leukemia patient.

Notes on this clone: Its antigen is undetermined.

Clones were sequenced by immunoSEQ multiplex PCR, and TCRdb holds only the in-frame ones, with some missing. This table holds about 10,000 clones, around nine tenths found once. Germline V CDR1 and CDR2: GTSNPN, SVGIG (reference sequence). The V and J ends lost 3 bases and 0 bases respectively, with 9 bases between them. The CDR3 is made up of 15 amino acids. The V and J genes are TRBV30 and TRBJ2-6; unclear D gene. The sequenced material came from peripheral blood mononuclear cells. This clonotype was sampled from a man between 60 and 70 years old with T-cell large granular lymphocyte leukemia. Some clones in this sample may be carry-over from other donors' samples. This CDR3 is CAWRIPSSGANVLTF. The CDR3 region has the DNA TGTGCCTGGAGAATCCCTAGCTCTGGGGCCAACGTCCTGACTTTC.